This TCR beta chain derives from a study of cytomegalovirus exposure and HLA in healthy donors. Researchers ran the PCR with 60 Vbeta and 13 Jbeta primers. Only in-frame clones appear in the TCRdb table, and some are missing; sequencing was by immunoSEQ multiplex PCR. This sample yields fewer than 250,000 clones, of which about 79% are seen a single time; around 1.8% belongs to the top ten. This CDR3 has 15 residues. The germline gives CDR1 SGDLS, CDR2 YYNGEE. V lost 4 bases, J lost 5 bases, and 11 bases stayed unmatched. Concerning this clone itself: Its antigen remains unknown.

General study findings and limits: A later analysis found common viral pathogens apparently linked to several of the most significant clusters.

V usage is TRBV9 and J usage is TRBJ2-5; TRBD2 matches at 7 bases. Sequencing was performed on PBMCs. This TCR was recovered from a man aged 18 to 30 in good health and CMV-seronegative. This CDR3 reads CASSSRGVGGETQYF. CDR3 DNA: TGTGCCAGCAGCTCACGGGGGGTGGGCGGCGAGACCCAGTACTTC.